What follows are 17 T cell receptor beta chains derived from one specimen sequenced in a study of T cells after yellow fever vaccination (dated by TCRdb to between 2018 and 2021). Libraries came from 5' RACE. TCRdb records Illumina HiSeq 2500 as the sequencer. TCRdb reprocessed the public reads (quality trimming at Q25 with fastp, clone calling with MiXCR) and kept in-frame beta chains. Rows with one shared CDR3 protein collapse into an entry with the most common genes and DNA. This sample has 400,000 or so distinct CDR3 sequences in its table, and around 10% of those were observed once. The ten largest clones add up to roughly 18% of the sample. The treatment or condition label, as the study defines it: live attenuated yellow fever vaccine strain. The sample in question was PBMCs, obtained on the day of the first yellow fever vaccination. These receptors were obtained from a man aged 18 to 29 who received the YFV17D yellow fever vaccine.

This clonotype was found many times. The chain links TRBV4-2 to TRBJ2-2, with 14 bases fitting TRBD2. This CDR3 region has 18 residues. Germline-derived CDR1 and CDR2 are LGHNA and YNFKEQ. V was pared by 4 bases and J by 6 bases, with 10 bases of the junction left unmatched. The chain's CDR3 is CASSRKTSGGAYAGELFF. CDR3 DNA sequence: TGTGCCAGCAGCCGAAAGACTAGCGGGGGGGCCTATGCCGGGGAGCTGTTTTTT.

This clonotype came up a few times. V gene TRBV9 combines with J gene TRBJ1-4; D unclear. The CDR3 covers 14 residues. V shed 1 base and J shed 7 bases, with 11 bases lying between them. The V gene's germline CDR1 is SGDLS and CDR2 YYNGEE. The CDR3 DNA reads as TGTGCCAGCAGCGTAACCGGGTTGAGTGAAAAACTGTTTTTT. This codes for CASSVTGLSEKLFF.

This clonotype came up a few times. This chain joins TRBV18 and TRBJ2-1; 10 bases are a match to TRBD1. Unmatched junction bases numbered 7, after V lost 3 bases and J lost 5 bases. Germline CDR1 is KGHSH and CDR2 is LQKENI. CDR3 size: 16 residues. The CDR3 region is CASSPPGQGLNNEQFF. CDR3 in DNA: TGTGCCAGCTCACCCCCGGGACAGGGGCTAAACAATGAGCAGTTCTTC.

This clonotype was seen only a few times. V is TRBV4-1 and J is TRBJ1-2; D is perhaps TRBD1 (6 bases). The V end lost 1 base, the J end lost 5 bases, and 14 bases lay between the germline ends. Germline-derived CDR1 and CDR2 are MGHRA and YSYEKL. The CDR3 has 15 residues. Written as DNA, the CDR3 is TGCGCCAGCAGCCAAGTACGGGGGCTGGAGTATGGCTACACCTTC. It specifies CASSQVRGLEYGYTF.

This clonotype appeared a few times. The V call is TRBV7-2, the J call TRBJ2-7, with D possibly being TRBD2 (7 bases). V was pared by 4 bases and J by 5 bases, with 18 bases between. Germline CDR1 SGHTA, CDR2 FQGNSA. CDR3 length: 15 residues. The CDR3 sequence is CASSWWGGRSDEQYF. The CDR3 DNA follows: TGTGCCAGCAGCTGGTGGGGGGGCCGTTCGGACGAGCAGTACTTC.

The chain has TRBV12-3 or TRBV12-4 and TRBJ1-1; D uncertain. The V gene lost 5 bases and the J gene lost 11 bases, with 15 bases spanning the gap. CDR3 length: 12 residues. The CDR3 protein is CASSPLARNAFF. The CDR3 DNA is TGTGCCAGCAGTCCCCTCGCCCGGAACGCTTTCTTT.

V gene TRBV21-1 combines with J gene TRBJ2-7; the table names TRBD1, a call not compared with the DNA. TRBV21-1 is given as a pseudogene. The CDR3 loop spans 16 amino acids. CDR3 loop: CASSKVNRGYSYEQYV. Here the CDR3 DNA reads TGTGCCAGCAGCAAAGTCAACAGGGGGTACTCCTACGAGCAGTACGTC.

The chain links TRBV5-6 to TRBJ2-3; TRBD2 matches 7 bases. V shed 3 bases and J 2 bases; nucleotides not matched to a gene: 3. This CDR3 has 14 residues. Germline CDR1 reads SGHDT; CDR2 reads YYEEEE. The CDR3 reads CASSYGTTTDTQYF. DNA for the CDR3: TGTGCCAGCAGCTATGGGACTACCACAGATACGCAGTATTTT.

This clonotype was observed at least ten times. The chain is built from TRBV12-3 or TRBV12-4 and TRBJ1-3; the D gene is possibly TRBD1 (5 bases). CDR3 length: 12 residues. The V and J ends lost 7 bases and 4 bases respectively, with 8 bases between them. CDR3 loop: CASTRGGNTIYF. CDR3 nucleotides: TGTGCCAGCACCCGGGGGGGAAACACCATATATTTT.

Only a few counts were recorded for this clonotype. The chain couples TRBV12-3 or TRBV12-4 to TRBJ1-3; maybe TRBD1 (5 bases). V was cut by 3 bases and J by 7 bases, with 13 bases left in between. CDR3 length: 14 residues. The CDR3 reads CASSLGRDENTIYF. The CDR3 nucleotides read TGTGCCAGCAGTTTGGGCAGGGACGAGAACACCATATATTTT.

This clonotype appeared a few times. CDR3 region: CASSLLGYEQYF. The DNA for the CDR3 is TGTGCCAGCAGCTTACTTGGATACGAGCAGTACTTC. This chain uses TRBV7-2 with TRBJ2-7; no firm D call. Germline CDR1 SGHTA, CDR2 FQGNSA. The V gene lost 2 bases and the J gene lost 4 bases, with 6 bases spanning the gap. This CDR3 has 12 residues.

Worth noting for this clonotype: Germline and junction disagree at one end, which may indicate a read error. The chain employs TRBV5-1 and TRBJ2-5; D is undetermined. CDR3 size: 13 residues. From germline, CDR1 is SGHRS and CDR2 YFSETQ. CDR3 sequence reads: CASSPTPKETLYF. The CDR3 nucleotides read TGCGCCAGCAGCCCCACCCCCAAAGAGACCCTGTACTTC.

This chain connects TRBV9 to TRBJ2-1; a weak D match, TRBD1 (6 bases). There are 15 residues in the CDR3. V shed 0 bases and J shed 2 bases, with 9 bases lying between them. The V gene's germline CDR1 is SGDLS and CDR2 YYNGEE. CDR3 in DNA: TGTGCCAGCAGCGTAGATACAGGGACCTACAATGAGCAGTTCTTC. It encodes CASSVDTGTYNEQFF.

The chain carries TRBV7-2 and TRBJ1-4, with D possibly matching TRBD1 (6 bases). The length of the CDR3 is 15 residues. The V gene lost 5 bases and the J gene lost 11 bases, with 21 bases spanning the gap. In germline, CDR1 is SGHTA, CDR2 FQGNSA. CDR3: CASSPEGTGQEKLFF. DNA of the CDR3: TGTGCCAGCAGCCCCGAAGGCACAGGGCAAGAGAAACTGTTTTTT.

In this sample, this clonotype turned up a few times. This chain uses TRBV9 with TRBJ1-1; TRBD1 might be the D (5 bases). Trimming removed 4 bases at V and 7 bases at J, with 14 bases between. Germline-derived CDR1 and CDR2 are SGDLS and YYNGEE. The CDR3 consists of 13 residues. The CDR3 region has the DNA TGTGCCAGCAGCAGCGGGGGGAGTTTTGAAGCTTTCTTT. Protein sequence: CASSSGGSFEAFF.

This clonotype turned up a few times. The chain carries TRBV5-1 and TRBJ2-3, with 7 nucleotides matching TRBD1. The V gene end was trimmed by 1 base and the J gene end by 4 bases; junction bases not matched to a gene: 9. Germline CDR1 SGHRS, CDR2 YFSETQ. The CDR3 spans 16 residues. CDR3 sequence: CASSLSRGSAADTQYF. CDR3 bases: TGCGCCAGCAGCTTGTCCAGGGGGTCGGCGGCAGATACGCAGTATTTT.

This clonotype was counted many times. V and J are TRBV6-4 and TRBJ2-2; tentatively, D is TRBD1 (5 bases). CDR1 is MRHNA and CDR2 is SNTAGT in the germline V gene. Trimming removed 0 bases at V and 7 bases at J, with 9 bases between. The CDR3 loop spans 14 amino acids. In DNA form, the CDR3 reads TGTGCCAGCAGTGACTCAGGGGATAACGGGGAGCTGTTTTTT. It specifies CASSDSGDNGELFF.